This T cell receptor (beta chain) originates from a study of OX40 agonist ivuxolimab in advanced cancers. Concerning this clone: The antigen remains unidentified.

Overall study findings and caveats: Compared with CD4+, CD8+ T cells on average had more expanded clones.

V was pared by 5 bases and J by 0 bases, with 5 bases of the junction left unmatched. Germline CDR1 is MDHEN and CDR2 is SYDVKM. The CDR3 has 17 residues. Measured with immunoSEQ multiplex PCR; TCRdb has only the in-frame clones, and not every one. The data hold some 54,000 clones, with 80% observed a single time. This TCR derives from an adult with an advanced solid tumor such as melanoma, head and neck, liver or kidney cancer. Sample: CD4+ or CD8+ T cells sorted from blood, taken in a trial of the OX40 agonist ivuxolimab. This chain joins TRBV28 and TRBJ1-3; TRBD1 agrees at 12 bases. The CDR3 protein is CASSSPGQGASGNTIYF. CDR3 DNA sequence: TGTGCCAGCAGTAGTCCGGGACAGGGGGCCTCTGGAAACACCATATATTTT.